This T cell receptor beta chain was sequenced in a study of OX40 agonist ivuxolimab in advanced cancers. At the level of the whole study: The costimulatory receptor OX40 (CD134) was targeted by ivuxolimab, a fully human IgG2 agonistic monoclonal antibody. The paper describes the monotherapy dose-escalation part (N of about 54 patients) of the phase I trial of ivuxolimab. Among the roughly 50 dose-escalation patients, approximately 20 had hepatocellular carcinoma, roughly 15 melanoma, 9 renal cell carcinoma and 9 head and neck cancer. Intravenous ivuxolimab was administered to patients every 2 weeks at six dose levels: 0.01, 0.1, 0.3, 1.5, 3 and 10 mg/kg. Prior anti-PD-1, anti-PD-L1 or anti-CTLA-4 therapy was permitted, and checkpoint inhibitors had been received by about 36% of dose-escalation patients. The purpose of peripheral TCRbeta sequencing was to test whether ivuxolimab changed TCR sequence diversity and led to clonal T-cell expansion. Three dose-escalation patients achieved partial responses, one with hepatocellular carcinoma and two with cutaneous melanoma. In the dose-escalation cohort, 70% to 90% of patients were male, and the mean age was 60 years with a range of about 20 to 80. Broad study findings and their caveats: At doses of 0.1 to 3.0 mg/kg, clonal expansion of both CD4+ and CD8+ blood T cells was observed from baseline to week 6. Low levels of normalized T-cell clonal expansion were also seen in some nonresponding patients. Partial responders in the 0.1-3.0 mg/kg groups had among the lowest normalized peripheral clonal expansion, especially among CD8+ T cells. The antigen specificity of the clonally expanded peripheral T cells was not determined. After ivuxolimab, more expanded clones were found on average in CD8+ T cells than in CD4+ T cells.

Genomic DNA was isolated from the sorted cells so that the TCRbeta CDR3 region could be sequenced. TCRbeta CDR3 regions were sequenced using the immunoSEQ Assay. The clones in this table, taken by TCRdb from immuneACCESS, are in-frame only. Not every clone is retained; where verified, under half of the shortfall comes from an unresolved V gene, and the cause of the rest is unknown. This sample lists about 78,000 clones; about 91% were detected once. Clones ranked in the top ten supply under 3.5% of the sample. For this clone: Its antigen remains unidentified. Base-call qualities are not available, and no considerably larger clone is one nucleotide away.

In the germline V gene, CDR1 corresponds to LGHNA and CDR2 to YNFKEQ. Germline trimming: 1 base from V, 3 bases from J; junction bases outside gene matches: 5. Including the terminal cysteine and phenylalanine, the CDR3 comprises 17 residues. The retained sequence is limited to the CDR3, 51 bases, with the frame set at the first base. The trial excluded patients who had a history of autoimmune disease or were on systemic immunosuppression. Peripheral blood for TCR sequencing was collected from all dose cohorts at baseline, on cycle 4 day 1, and on cycle 7 day 1. Samples were obtained from an open-label, multicenter, first-in-human phase I dose-escalation trial of ivuxolimab. Adults with locally advanced or metastatic melanoma, renal cell, hepatocellular, or head and neck squamous cell carcinoma were enrolled in the trial. Before TCR sequencing, CD4+ and CD8+ T cells were separately sorted from peripheral blood.

The receptor's source is an adult with an advanced solid tumor such as melanoma, head and neck, liver or kidney cancer. The rearrangement combines TRBV4-2 with TRBJ2-3; TRBD2 aligns with 12 central bases. This specimen consisted of CD4+ or CD8+ T cells sorted from blood, obtained in a trial of the OX40 agonist ivuxolimab. CDR3 protein: CASSQARLAGDTDTQYF. At the DNA level, the sequence is TGTGCCAGCAGCCAAGCCCGACTAGCGGGAGATACAGATACGCAGTATTTT.